Listed here are 27 T cell receptor beta chains from one sample, sequenced in a study of regulatory T cells in long-lasting Graves disease. iRepertoire HTBI primers and Arm-PCR of CDR3 regions built TCR beta libraries. One entry per CDR3 protein, called by TCRdb with MiXCR from the multiplex PCR reads. The sample shows about 290,000 distinct CDR3 sequences, approximately 20% of them seen only once. Stated time point: persistent/refractory GD, antithyroid drugs over 5 years with positive TRAb. Extracted PBMC RNA gave rise to the TCR library. The sample consisted of peripheral blood mononuclear cells (PBMCs), taken when the disease was refractory, from a patient treated with antithyroid drugs. These receptors all come from a female donor with Graves disease.

This clonotype was found a few times. J is TRBJ2-1 and V is TRBV5-1, with D unresolved. Germline lookup yields CDR1 SGHRS and CDR2 YFSETQ. The V end was cut by 4 bases, the J end by 5 bases, with 10 bases between. The CDR3 extends over 13 amino acids. CDR3 region: CASSLRLNNEQFF. CDR3 nucleotide sequence: TGCGCCAGCAGCCTCAGACTCAACAATGAGCAGTTCTTC.

Ten or more counts support this clonotype. The V gene is TRBV30, the J gene TRBJ1-2, with D unclear. Trimming took off 4 bases at V and 2 bases at J, with 17 bases between the two ends. The CDR3 totals 15 residues. CDR1 GTSNPN and CDR2 SVGIG come from the germline V gene (reference sequence). CDR3 coding DNA: TGTGCCTGGACCCCTTTGGCAGTTACCAACTATGGCTACACCTTC. Amino acids: CAWTPLAVTNYGYTF. Combining the CDR3 with reference TRBV30 and TRBJ1-2 gives the whole variable domain SQTIHQWPATLVQPVGSPLSLECTVEGTSNPNLYWYRQAAGRGLQLLFYSVGIGQISSEVPQNLSASRPQDRQFILSSKKLLLSDSGFYLCAWTPLAVTNYGYTFGSGTRLTVV.

This clonotype appeared many times. This sequence joins TRBV2 and TRBJ1-2; TRBD1 might be the D (5 bases). V was shortened by 7 bases and J by 3 bases, with 15 bases between the two germline ends. The V gene's germline CDR1 is SNHLY and CDR2 FYNNEI. This CDR3 has 14 residues. CDR3 nucleotide sequence: TGTGCCAGCAATAGCATCAAGGGGTACTATGGCTACACCTTC. This encodes CASNSIKGYYGYTF.

This clonotype was detected many times. The rearrangement joins TRBV6-1 to TRBJ1-5, with D perhaps TRBD1 (6 bases). The CDR3 is 16 residues long. V was clipped by 3 bases and J by 0 bases, with 12 bases between them. Germline lookup yields CDR1 MNHNS and CDR2 SASEGT. This chain's CDR3 is CASSEWGLGSNQPQHF. The CDR3 DNA follows: TGTGCCAGCAGTGAGTGGGGGCTGGGTAGCAATCAGCCCCAGCATTTT.

The chain couples TRBV11-2 to TRBJ1-2, with TRBD1 matching over 7 bases. Germline loops: CDR1 SGHAT, CDR2 FQNNGV. Trimming at V came to 1 base and at J to 4 bases, leaving 6 bases not matched to a gene. This CDR3 is 15 amino acids long. The CDR3 region is CASSLVLGGGYGYTF. CDR3 DNA sequence: TGTGCCAGCAGCTTAGTACTAGGGGGCGGCTATGGCTACACCTTC.

As to this clonotype: A much larger clone lies one base from this, so it may be a read error. The V and J genes are TRBV6-2 or TRBV6-3 and TRBJ2-2; the D is unclear. The CDR3 runs 15 residues. Trimming removed 2 bases from V and 6 bases from J, with 13 bases in between. The V gene's germline CDR1 is MNHEY and CDR2 SVGEGT. CDR3 sequence reads: CASSYPDIRSGELFF. CDR3 DNA: TGTGCCAGCAGTTACCCAGACATAAGGTCCGGGGAGCTGTTTTTT.

This clonotype occurred many times. The J gene is TRBJ2-7, the V gene TRBV10-3, with D possibly being TRBD2 (6 bases). The V and J ends lost 4 bases and 4 bases respectively, with 20 bases between them. Germline V gives CDR1 ENHRY, CDR2 SYGVKD. CDR3 length: 16 residues. The CDR3 bases are TGTGCCATCAGTGGTGGAGGCGGGACGAAAGGTTACGAGCAGTACTTC. It specifies CAISGGGGTKGYEQYF.

This clonotype was observed at least ten times. The V call is TRBV12-3 or TRBV12-4, the J call TRBJ2-1; 11 positions agree with TRBD2. The CDR3 has 15 residues. Trimming took 5 bases from V and 3 from J; bases not matched to a gene: 3. CDR3 sequence: CASSAGLADYNEQFF. In nucleotides, the CDR3 is TGTGCCAGCAGTGCGGGACTAGCGGACTACAATGAGCAGTTCTTC.

This clonotype has at least ten counts. The chain joins TRBV13 to TRBJ2-5; perhaps TRBD2 as D (5 bases). The germline CDR1 and CDR2 sequences are PRHDT and FYEKMQ (reference sequence). The CDR3 consists of 14 residues. Trimming took 3 bases from V and 4 from J, leaving 12 bases between them. The CDR3 DNA reads as TGTGCCAGCAGCTTTCGTACTAGAGCAGAGACCCAGTACTTC. It yields the protein CASSFRTRAETQYF.

The chain employs TRBV5-6 and TRBJ1-2; the D is unclear. V lost 4 bases, J lost 4 bases, and 14 bases lay in between. Germline lookup yields CDR1 SGHDT and CDR2 YYEEEE. CDR3 size: 14 residues. The CDR3 coding sequence is TGTGCCAGCAGCGCGCGGCGGGAGGGCTATGGCTACACCTTC. This codes for CASSARREGYGYTF.

CDR3 in amino acids: CASSYTTSHNTGELFF. CDR3 coding DNA: TGTGCCAGCAGTTATACTACTTCTCATAACACCGGGGAGCTGTTTTTT. The chain links TRBV6-5 to TRBJ2-2; D gene ambiguous. In germline, CDR1 is MNHEY, CDR2 SVGAGI. The V end lost 3 bases, the J end lost 2 bases, and 13 bases lay between the germline ends. The CDR3 has 16 residues.

The V call is TRBV12-3 or TRBV12-4, the J call TRBJ2-1, with 8 bases fitting TRBD2. CDR3 size: 15 residues. Trimming cost V 4 bases and J 1 base; bases outside gene matches: 3. The CDR3 nucleotides read TGTGCCAGCAGTTCTGGCGGGGGGTCCTACAATGAGCAGTTCTTC. The encoded protein is CASSSGGGSYNEQFF.

This clonotype was observed many times. The V and J genes are TRBV11-2 and TRBJ2-7, with D perhaps TRBD1 (6 bases). Germline lookup yields CDR1 SGHAT and CDR2 FQNNGV. The CDR3 runs to 15 residues. Trimming stripped 5 bases from V and 0 bases from J, with 14 bases between. CDR3 sequence: CASSILTGSSYEQYF. In DNA form, the CDR3 reads TGTGCCAGCAGCATCCTGACAGGAAGCTCCTACGAGCAGTACTTC. The full variable domain, completed using reference TRBV11-2 and TRBJ2-7, is EAGVAQSPRYKIIEKRQSVAFWCNPISGHATLYWYQQILGQGPKLLIQFQNNGVVDDSQLPKDRFSAERLKGVDSTLKIQPAKLEDSAVYLCASSILTGSSYEQYFGPGTRLTVT.

This clonotype has only a few counts. This rearrangement joins TRBV24-1 to TRBJ1-4, with D maybe TRBD1 (6 bases). Germline V gene data show CDR1 as KGHDR and CDR2 as SFDVKD. V was cut by 0 bases and J by 2 bases, with 9 bases left in between. The CDR3 sequence is 16 residues long. The CDR3, as DNA: TGTGCCACCAGTGATTTGACAGGGTATACTAATGAAAAACTGTTTTTT. It yields the protein CATSDLTGYTNEKLFF.

This clonotype was seen once. The chain is built from TRBV5-1 and TRBJ2-5, with D perhaps matching TRBD1 or TRBD2 (5 bases each). CDR1 SGHRS and CDR2 YFSETQ come from the germline V gene. The CDR3 covers 14 residues. V lost 1 base, J lost 4 bases, and 11 bases lay in between. The CDR3 DNA follows: TGCGCCAGCAGCTTGAGCGGACAAAGAGAGACCCAGTACTTC. Its protein is CASSLSGQRETQYF.

On this clonotype itself: One end of the junction fails to match germline, which may point to a read error. The chain couples TRBV11-2 to TRBJ2-1; TRBD2 matches 8 bases. Germline CDR1 is SGHAT and CDR2 is FQNNGV. The CDR3 extends over 14 amino acids. This CDR3 reads CASSLGLAGDEQVF. CDR3 DNA sequence: TGTGCCAGCAGCTTAGGGCTAGCGGGCGATGAGCAGGTCTTC.

This clonotype was seen many times. The chain joins TRBV15 to TRBJ2-1, with 11 bases lining up with TRBD2. The ends lost 2 bases at V and 5 bases at J; junction bases unmatched: 8. Germline V gene lookup returns CDR1 LNHNV and CDR2 YYDKDF (reference sequence). This CDR3 has 17 amino acids. CDR3: CATSRLGGGLADNEQFF. The CDR3 bases are TGTGCCACCAGCAGACTCGGGGGGGGACTAGCGGACAATGAGCAGTTCTTC.

This clonotype has ten or more counts. V is TRBV28 and J is TRBJ1-1; a weak D match, TRBD1 (5 bases). V was shortened by 9 bases and J by 4 bases, with 15 bases between the two germline ends. The CDR3 loop spans 13 amino acids. Germline CDR1 is MDHEN and CDR2 is SYDVKM. The CDR3 DNA reads TGTGCCAGTCGCTCCAGGGTTGGCACTGAAGCTTTCTTT. Amino acids: CASRSRVGTEAFF. Combining the CDR3 with reference TRBV28 and TRBJ1-1 gives the whole variable domain DVKVTQSSRYLVKRTGEKVFLECVQDMDHENMFWYRQDPGLGLRLIYFSYDVKMKEKGDIPEGYSVSREKKERFSLILESASTNQTSMYLCASRSRVGTEAFFGQGTRLTVV.

This clonotype has a count of ten or more. The chain joins TRBV19 to TRBJ1-1; maybe TRBD1 (5 bases). In germline, CDR1 is LNHDA, CDR2 SQIVND (reference sequence). There are 14 residues in the CDR3. V gave up 3 bases and J gave up 5 bases, with 13 bases separating them. The CDR3 loop reads CASSMDIGTTEAFF. The CDR3 DNA reads TGTGCCAGTAGTATGGACATTGGTACTACTGAAGCTTTCTTT.

This clonotype appeared many times. The rearrangement links TRBV5-1 to TRBJ1-2, with D unclear. Germline V gene data show CDR1 as SGHRS and CDR2 as YFSETQ. Trimming cost V 2 bases and J 4 bases, with 12 bases left between them. The CDR3 length is 14 residues. DNA of the CDR3: TGCGCCAGCAGCTTCAGTAGACGGATCTATGGCTACACCTTC. It yields the protein CASSFSRRIYGYTF. The variable domain in full, completed from reference TRBV5-1 and TRBJ1-2, reads KAGVTQTPRYLIKTRGQQVTLSCSPISGHRSVSWYQQTPGQGLQFLFEYFSETQRNKGNFPGRFSGRQFSNSRSEMNVSTLELGDSALYLCASSFSRRIYGYTFGSGTRLTVV.

This clonotype came up a few times. The CDR3 sequence is CASSLGAKSAELQFF. CDR3 bases: TGCGCCAGCAGCTTGGGGGCGAAAAGCGCCGAGCTGCAGTTCTTC. The chain uses TRBV5-1 and TRBJ2-1; D is unresolved. Deletions cut 0 bases from V and 12 bases from J, with 19 bases between. The CDR3 is made up of 15 amino acids. Germline V gives CDR1 SGHRS, CDR2 YFSETQ.

This chain's CDR3 is CASGQGRTYEQYF. The CDR3, as DNA: TGTGCCAGCGGGCAGGGTCGGACCTACGAGCAGTACTTC. V is TRBV7-9 and J is TRBJ2-7; D may be TRBD1 (5 bases). The length of the CDR3 is 13 residues. In germline, CDR1 is SEHNR, CDR2 FQNEAQ (reference sequence). Trimming shortened V by 8 bases and J by 2 bases, and 13 bases separated the two germline ends.

CDR3 residues: CASSTDRGGVLKEGNTIYF. CDR3 nucleotide sequence: TGTGCCAGCAGCACGGACAGGGGAGGAGTCCTAAAGGAAGGAAACACCATATATTTT. This chain uses TRBV7-8 with TRBJ1-3; TRBD1 matches 9 bases. CDR1 and CDR2 from the germline V gene are SGHVS and FQNEAQ. J was trimmed by 4 bases and V by 5 bases; bases with no gene match: 18. CDR3 size: 19 residues.

This chain joins TRBV19 and TRBJ1-5; a possible D gene is TRBD1 (5 bases). The ends were cut back, 6 bases at V and 6 bases at J, with 18 bases in the middle. The germline V gene has CDR1 LNHDA and CDR2 SQIVND (reference sequence). This CDR3 is 15 amino acids long. CDR3 sequence: CASSIPTHGGQPQHF. As DNA, the CDR3 is TGTGCCAGTAGCATCCCCACTCACGGGGGTCAGCCCCAGCATTTT.

V gene TRBV4-3 combines with J gene TRBJ2-7; 7 bases line up with TRBD2. Germline V gene sequence: CDR1 LGHNA, CDR2 YSLEER. There are 15 residues in the CDR3. The ends lost 0 bases at V and 3 bases at J; junction bases unmatched: 5. The CDR3 reads CASSQDRGRVYEQYF. The CDR3 coding sequence is TGCGCCAGCAGCCAAGACCGCGGGAGAGTCTACGAGCAGTACTTC.

The gene calls are TRBV19 and TRBJ2-2; D is undetermined. V lost 7 bases to trimming and J lost 2 bases, with 14 bases between them. CDR3 length equals 15 residues. CDR1 and CDR2 (germline): LNHDA, SQIVND (reference sequence). CDR3 in DNA: TGTGCCAGTAAGGTGGTTCCCTCTAACACCGGGGAGCTGTTTTTT. It translates to CASKVVPSNTGELFF.

The rearrangement links TRBV5-1 to TRBJ1-2; D might be TRBD1 (5 bases). V shed 2 bases and J shed 8 bases, with 13 bases lying between them. Germline V gene data show CDR1 as SGHRS and CDR2 as YFSETQ. The CDR3 consists of 13 residues. The DNA of the CDR3 is TGCGCCAGCAGCTTTGGGGACCGTGTCGGCTACACCTTC. Translation gives CASSFGDRVGYTF. Full variable domain (remainder filled in from reference TRBV5-1 and TRBJ1-2): KAGVTQTPRYLIKTRGQQVTLSCSPISGHRSVSWYQQTPGQGLQFLFEYFSETQRNKGNFPGRFSGRQFSNSRSEMNVSTLELGDSALYLCASSFGDRVGYTFGSGTRLTVV.